Shown below are 30 T cell receptor beta chains from a single sample sequenced in a study of cytomegalovirus exposure and HLA in healthy donors. Generated by immunoSEQ multiplex PCR, the TCRdb table keeps only in-frame clones and is missing some. The sample records roughly 250,000 clones, 85% to 90% being singletons. The sequenced sample consisted of PBMCs. The source of these receptors is a man between 18 and 29 years old in good health and CMV-seronegative.

The CDR3 is CASSAHLDRVSNQPQHF. The DNA of the CDR3 is TGTGCCAGCAGTGCTCACTTAGACAGGGTGAGCAATCAGCCCCAGCATTTT. The J gene is TRBJ1-5, the V gene TRBV28; 7 nucleotides line up with TRBD1. The germline V gene encodes CDR1 MDHEN and CDR2 SYDVKM. This CDR3 is 17 amino acids long. J gave up 1 base and V 5 bases, and 11 bases lay outside the gene matches.

V and J are TRBV7-9 and TRBJ2-7; D call uncertain. V dropped 4 bases and J dropped 3 bases, with 7 bases sitting between them. The CDR3 consists of 12 residues. CDR1 SEHNR and CDR2 FQNEAQ come from the germline V gene (reference sequence). This CDR3 is CASSSVYYEQYF. As DNA, the CDR3 is TGTGCCAGCAGCTCGGTATACTACGAGCAGTACTTC.

The chain is built from TRBV27 and TRBJ1-2, with D possibly being TRBD1 (5 bases). V shed 2 bases and J shed 2 bases, with 9 bases lying between them. Germline V gene data show CDR1 as MNHEY and CDR2 as SMNVEV (reference sequence). This CDR3 spans 14 amino acids. The chain's CDR3 is CASSLEGQNYGYTF. The CDR3 DNA sequence: TGTGCCAGCAGTTTAGAAGGACAAAACTATGGCTACACCTTC.

This sequence joins TRBV15 and TRBJ2-7, with 9 bases that match TRBD1. The CDR3 is 14 residues long. CDR1 LNHNV and CDR2 YYDKDF come from the germline V gene (reference sequence). V gave up 3 bases and J gave up 0 bases; unmatched junction bases: 0. CDR3 sequence: CATSRGQGSYEQYF. CDR3 bases: TGTGCCACCAGCAGGGGACAGGGCTCCTACGAGCAGTACTTC.

The chain combines TRBV7-3 with TRBJ2-1, with 9 bases fitting TRBD2. The CDR3 totals 15 residues. Germline lookup yields CDR1 SGHTA and CDR2 FQGTGA. Trimming took 2 bases from V and 9 from J; bases not matched to a gene: 8. CDR3 loop: CASSLLVAGVGEQFF. CDR3 DNA sequence: TGTGCCAGCAGCTTATTAGTAGCGGGAGTAGGTGAGCAGTTCTTC.

The rearrangement joins TRBV20-1 to TRBJ1-2; D unclear. This CDR3 region has 11 residues. Trimming cost V 3 bases and J 5 bases, with 7 bases left between them. The V gene's germline CDR1 is DFQATT and CDR2 SNEGSKA (reference sequence). The CDR3 region has the DNA TGCAGTGCTAGGTACGGGTATGGCTACACCTTC. Its translation: CSARYGYGYTF.

This chain joins TRBV27 and TRBJ2-3; TRBD1 aligns across 8 bases. This CDR3 contains 16 residues. With 5 bases clipped from V and 2 bases from J, the junction kept 9 bases outside the gene matches. CDR1 is MNHEY and CDR2 is SMNVEV in the germline V gene (reference sequence). Here the CDR3 reads CASSPSTGVVTDTQYF. CDR3 DNA sequence: TGTGCCAGCAGTCCTTCGACAGGGGTCGTCACAGATACGCAGTATTTT.

The gene calls are TRBV4-1 and TRBJ1-5; D is undetermined. Germline CDR1 is MGHRA and CDR2 is YSYEKL. With 0 bases removed from V and 7 bases from J, the gap between germline ends came to 7 bases. The CDR3 has 13 residues. The CDR3 DNA reads TGCGCCAGCAGCCAAGATCGCGAGCAGCCCCAGCATTTT. Translation gives CASSQDREQPQHF.

This clone has just a few counts. The chain uses TRBV4-3 and TRBJ1-2; 7 bases line up with TRBD1. There are 16 residues in the CDR3. V shed 0 bases, J shed 3 bases, and the junction held 7 bases outside the gene matches. Germline V gene sequence: CDR1 LGHNA, CDR2 YSLEER. The chain's CDR3 is CASSQESGTVDYGYTF. The CDR3 DNA reads as TGCGCCAGCAGCCAAGAATCGGGGACAGTCGACTATGGCTACACCTTC.

The rearrangement joins TRBV12-5 to TRBJ2-7; TRBD2 aligns across 8 bases. V lost 4 bases and J lost 6; bases outside the gene matches: 8. The CDR3 spans 14 residues. CDR1 is LGHNT and CDR2 is FRNRAP in the germline V gene. Here the CDR3 reads CASGWGAGAGEQYF. CDR3 coding DNA: TGTGCTAGTGGTTGGGGAGCGGGAGCTGGCGAGCAGTACTTC.

V usage is TRBV6-6 and J usage is TRBJ1-6, with D unresolved. Germline V lookup: CDR1 MNHNY, CDR2 SVGAGI (reference sequence). Trimming cost V 4 bases and J 7 bases, with 11 bases left between them. This CDR3 comprises 14 residues. CDR3 DNA: TGTGCCAGCAGTTTCCGAAAAGAGAATTCACCCCTCCACTTT. Translated, it gives CASSFRKENSPLHF.

The rearrangement uses TRBV6-1 and TRBJ1-5, with D perhaps TRBD1 (5 bases). V shed 2 bases and J shed 3 bases, with 8 bases lying between them. Germline values: CDR1 MNHNS, CDR2 SASEGT. This CDR3 contains 14 residues. CDR3 residues: CASSESGINQPQHF. DNA of the CDR3: TGTGCCAGCAGTGAATCAGGGATCAATCAGCCCCAGCATTTT.

The genes are TRBV9 and TRBJ1-6, with 7 bases matching TRBD1. This CDR3 has 15 residues. Germline V gene sequence: CDR1 SGDLS, CDR2 YYNGEE. V trimming: 0 bases; J trimming: 8 bases; junction bases outside the gene matches: 5. The DNA of the CDR3 is TGTGCCAGCAGCGTAGCTAGCCAGGGGGATTCACCCCTCCACTTT. Protein sequence: CASSVASQGDSPLHF. Using reference TRBV9 and TRBJ1-6 for the parts outside the CDR3, the full variable domain is DSGVTQTPKHLITATGQRVTLRCSPRSGDLSVYWYQQSLDQGLQFLIQYYNGEERAKGNILERFSAQQFPDLHSELNLSSLELGDSALYFCASSVASQGDSPLHFGNGTRLTVT.

V is TRBV12-5 and J is TRBJ1-5, with TRBD1 as a possible D gene (6 bases). V dropped 1 base and J dropped 3 bases, with 10 bases sitting between them. This CDR3 comprises 15 residues. Germline V gives CDR1 LGHNT, CDR2 FRNRAP. The CDR3 sequence: CASGLDRAPNQPQHF. For the CDR3, the DNA is TGTGCTAGTGGTTTGGACAGGGCCCCCAATCAGCCCCAGCATTTT.

V and J are TRBV5-1 and TRBJ2-6; no definite D call. Germline values: CDR1 SGHRS, CDR2 YFSETQ. V lost 0 bases to trimming and J lost 0 bases, with 7 bases between them. The CDR3 has 16 amino acids. CDR3 nucleotide sequence: TGCGCCAGCAGCTTGGATTCAGGCTCTGGGGCCAACGTCCTGACTTTC. Its translation is CASSLDSGSGANVLTF.

J is TRBJ2-3 and V is TRBV5-1; weak D call: TRBD1 (6 bases). Trimming took 5 bases from V and 1 from J, leaving 14 bases between them. The length of the CDR3 is 15 residues. CDR1 SGHRS and CDR2 YFSETQ come from the germline V gene. Written as DNA, the CDR3 is TGCGCCAGCAGTTTAGACAGGCCGGGCACAGATACGCAGTATTTT. Its translation is CASSLDRPGTDTQYF.

The V gene is TRBV7-9, the J gene TRBJ1-5; TRBD1 is a possible D gene (5 bases). This CDR3 spans 14 amino acids. Trimming stripped 3 bases from V and 5 bases from J, with 11 bases between. Germline CDR1 reads SEHNR; CDR2 reads FQNEAQ (reference sequence). CDR3 nucleotide sequence: TGTGCCAGCAGCTTGGGGCAGCCCCATCAGCCCCAGCATTTT. Encoded protein: CASSLGQPHQPQHF. Variable domain in full (rest from reference TRBV7-9 and TRBJ1-5): DTGVSQNPRHKITKRGQNVTFRCDPISEHNRLYWYRQTLGQGPEFLTYFQNEAQLEKSRLLSDRFSAERPKGSFSTLEIQRTEQGDSAMYLCASSLGQPHQPQHFGDGTRLSIL.

The chain joins TRBV11-3 to TRBJ2-1; D perhaps matches TRBD2 (6 bases). Germline values: CDR1 SGHNT, CDR2 YENEEA. The CDR3 has 14 amino acids. V lost 1 base and J lost 10, with 14 bases in between. CDR3 bases: TGTGCCAGCAGCTTAGTTTTCCGGGGGTCGGAGCAGTTCTTC. As protein: CASSLVFRGSEQFF.

The CDR3 protein is CASSQDRVTIYEQYF. The CDR3 DNA sequence: TGTGCCAGCAGCCAAGATCGTGTCACAATCTACGAGCAGTACTTC. V and J are TRBV14 and TRBJ2-7, with D unclear. The CDR3 is 15 amino acids. Between the trimmed V and J ends, which lost 0 bases and 3 bases, there was a span of 12 bases. The germline V gene encodes CDR1 SGHDN and CDR2 FVKESK.

This CDR3 is CASQASGVYEQYF. The CDR3 nucleotides read TGCGCCAGCCAAGCTAGCGGGGTGTATGAGCAGTACTTC. The chain carries TRBV10-1 and TRBJ2-7; the match to TRBD2 covers 9 bases. CDR3 length: 13 amino acids. Germline lookup yields CDR1 WNHNN and CDR2 SYGVQD (reference sequence). V shed 8 bases, J shed 7 bases, and the junction held 9 bases outside the gene matches.

This chain links TRBV2 with TRBJ2-3; 9 positions agree with TRBD2. Per the germline V gene, CDR1 is SNHLY and CDR2 is FYNNEI. After removal of 7 bases from V and 6 bases from J, the junction contained 14 bases not matched to a gene. The CDR3 is 16 amino acids. Here the CDR3 reads CASTEGAAGGFDTQYF. The CDR3 region has the DNA TGTGCCAGCACCGAGGGTGCAGCGGGGGGCTTTGATACGCAGTATTTT.

The chain recombines TRBV12-1 with TRBJ2-7; whether TRBD2, the table's D call, matches the DNA was not checked. TRBV12-1 is recorded as a pseudogene. The CDR3 contains 18 residues. CDR3 bases: TGTGCCAGCAGCCCGGATCCCGGGACTAGCGGGAGAAGGCACGAGCAGTACTTC. Translating it yields CASSPDPGTSGRRHEQYF.

This chain uses TRBV7-2 with TRBJ1-5, with D hard to call. This CDR3 region has 13 residues. Between the trimmed V and J ends, which lost 2 bases and 8 bases, there was a span of 10 bases. Germline CDR1 is SGHTA and CDR2 is FQGNSA. CDR3 in amino acids: CASSLSILEPQHF. The CDR3 DNA follows: TGTGCCAGCAGCTTATCTATACTGGAGCCCCAGCATTTT.

J is TRBJ2-3 and V is TRBV4-3, with 9 bases lining up with TRBD2. The CDR3 totals 17 residues. Looked up from germline, CDR1 is LGHNA and CDR2 is YSLEER. V was pared by 0 bases and J by 9 bases, with 13 bases of the junction left unmatched. The CDR3 coding sequence is TGCGCCAGCAGCCAAGAAACTAGCGGGCGATACACAGGAACGCAGTATTTT. This sequence encodes CASSQETSGRYTGTQYF.

The chain combines TRBV28 with TRBJ2-3; 7 nucleotides agree with TRBD2. The CDR3 has 20 amino acids. V was pared by 3 bases and J by 6 bases, with 24 bases of the junction left unmatched. Germline values: CDR1 MDHEN, CDR2 SYDVKM. The CDR3 DNA sequence: TGTGCCAGCAGTTTCCCTCTTAGTGAAGAGGGGCGGGAGATTCGTGATACGCAGTATTTT. Amino acids: CASSFPLSEEGREIRDTQYF. The full variable domain, with the rest looked up from reference TRBV28 and TRBJ2-3, is DVKVTQSSRYLVKRTGEKVFLECVQDMDHENMFWYRQDPGLGLRLIYFSYDVKMKEKGDIPEGYSVSREKKERFSLILESASTNQTSMYLCASSFPLSEEGREIRDTQYFGPGTRLTVL.

The gene calls are TRBV10-2 and TRBJ2-7; 14 bases line up with TRBD2. Trimming cost V 1 base and J 6 bases; bases outside gene matches: 11. The CDR3 is 18 residues long. CDR1 and CDR2 from the germline V gene are WSHSY and SAAADI. This CDR3 is CASSEWLGGLAGVGEQYF. The CDR3 coding sequence is TGCGCCAGCAGTGAGTGGTTGGGGGGACTAGCGGGAGTTGGCGAGCAGTACTTC.

V and J are TRBV25-1 and TRBJ2-1; 12 bases are shared with TRBD2. The length of the CDR3 is 15 residues. Trimming took 5 bases from V and 8 from J; bases not matched to a gene: 7. CDR1 is MGHDK and CDR2 is SYGVNS in the germline V gene. The CDR3 is CASSSTSGSLHEQFF. CDR3 nucleotides: TGTGCCAGCAGTTCGACTAGCGGGAGTTTACATGAGCAGTTCTTC.

CDR3 in DNA: TGTGCCAGCAGCTTAGTCGGACAGGGCGGGGGCTACACCTTC. Translation gives CASSLVGQGGGYTF. The chain recombines TRBV11-2 with TRBJ1-2; TRBD1 agrees at 8 bases. Germline CDR1 SGHAT, CDR2 FQNNGV. The CDR3 is 14 amino acids. Losses at the gene ends were 1 base for V and 8 bases for J; bases not matched to a gene: 6.

V gene TRBV4-1 combines with J gene TRBJ2-7; 7 positions agree with TRBD1. V lost 4 bases, J lost 2 bases, and 8 bases stayed unmatched. The length of the CDR3 is 15 residues. Germline V lookup: CDR1 MGHRA, CDR2 YSYEKL. DNA of the CDR3: TGCGCCAGCAGCCCTCAGACAGGGTTACCCTACGAGCAGTACTTC. This sequence encodes CASSPQTGLPYEQYF.

The genes are TRBV28 and TRBJ2-1; TRBD2 agrees at 10 bases. The length of the CDR3 is 17 residues. The germline V gene has CDR1 MDHEN and CDR2 SYDVKM. The V gene end was trimmed by 2 bases and the J gene end by 8 bases; junction bases not matched to a gene: 12. As DNA, the CDR3 is TGTGCCAGCAGTTTAGGTAGCGGGAGGCTGGATAGGGATGAGCAGTTCTTC. It translates to CASSLGSGRLDRDEQFF.